Here is one T cell receptor (beta chain) with its context. This entry comes from a study of cytomegalovirus exposure and HLA in healthy donors. 60 Vbeta and 13 Jbeta primers were used in PCR. Data came from immunoSEQ multiplex PCR; TCRdb stores just in-frame clones and leaves some out. The sample consists of 100,000 to 150,000 clones, 60% to 85% of them appearing once. Looked up from germline, CDR1 is SGHRS and CDR2 is YFSETQ. V was trimmed by 6 bases and J by 1 base, leaving 13 bases between them. This CDR3 contains 14 residues. The rearrangement uses TRBV5-1 and TRBJ1-1, with no clear D. The sequence was collected from a man younger than 45 in good health and CMV-seronegative. The sample was PBMCs. The CDR3 here is CASTPGSANTEAFF. CDR3 bases: TGCGCCAGCACCCCCGGGAGTGCGAACACTGAAGCTTTCTTT.